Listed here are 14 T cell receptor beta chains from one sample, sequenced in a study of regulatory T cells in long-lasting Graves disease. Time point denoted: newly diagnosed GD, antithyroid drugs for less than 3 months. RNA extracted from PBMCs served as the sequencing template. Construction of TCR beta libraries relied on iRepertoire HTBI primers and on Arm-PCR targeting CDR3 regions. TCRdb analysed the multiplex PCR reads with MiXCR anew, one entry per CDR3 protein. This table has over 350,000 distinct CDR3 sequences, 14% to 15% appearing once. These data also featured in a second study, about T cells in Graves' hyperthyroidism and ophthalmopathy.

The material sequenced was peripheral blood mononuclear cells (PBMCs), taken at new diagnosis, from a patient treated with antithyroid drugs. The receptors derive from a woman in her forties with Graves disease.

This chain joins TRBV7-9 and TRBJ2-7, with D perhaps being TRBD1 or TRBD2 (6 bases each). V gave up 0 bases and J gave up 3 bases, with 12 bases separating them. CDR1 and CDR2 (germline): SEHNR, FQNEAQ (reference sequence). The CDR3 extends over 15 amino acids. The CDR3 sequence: CASSLAVGGHYEQYF. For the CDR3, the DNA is TGTGCCAGCAGCTTAGCAGTCGGGGGACACTACGAGCAGTACTTC.

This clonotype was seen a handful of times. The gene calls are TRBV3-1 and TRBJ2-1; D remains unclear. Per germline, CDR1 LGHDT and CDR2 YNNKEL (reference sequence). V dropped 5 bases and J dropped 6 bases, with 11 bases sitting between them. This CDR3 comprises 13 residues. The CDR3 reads CASSKGDTNEQFF. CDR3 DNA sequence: TGTGCCAGCAGCAAAGGAGACACCAATGAGCAGTTCTTC.

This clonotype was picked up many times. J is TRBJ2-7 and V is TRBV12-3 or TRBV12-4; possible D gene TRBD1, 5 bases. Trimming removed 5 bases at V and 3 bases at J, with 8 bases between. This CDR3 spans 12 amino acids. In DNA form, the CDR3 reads TGTGCCAGCAGTGGACACCGCTACGAGCAGTACTTC. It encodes CASSGHRYEQYF.

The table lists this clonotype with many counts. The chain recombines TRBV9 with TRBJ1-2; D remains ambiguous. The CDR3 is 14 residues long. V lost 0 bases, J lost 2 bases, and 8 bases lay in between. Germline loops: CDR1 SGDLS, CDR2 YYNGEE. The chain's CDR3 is CASSVDLGNYGYTF. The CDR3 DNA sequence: TGTGCCAGCAGCGTAGATCTGGGGAACTATGGCTACACCTTC.

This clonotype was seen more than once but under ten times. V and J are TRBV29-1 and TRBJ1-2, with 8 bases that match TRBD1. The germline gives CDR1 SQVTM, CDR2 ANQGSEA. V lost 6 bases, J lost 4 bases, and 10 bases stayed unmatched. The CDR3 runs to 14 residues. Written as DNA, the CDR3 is TGCAGCGTCCTCGGACAGGGTGGGGTCTATGGCTACACCTTC. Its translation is CSVLGQGGVYGYTF.

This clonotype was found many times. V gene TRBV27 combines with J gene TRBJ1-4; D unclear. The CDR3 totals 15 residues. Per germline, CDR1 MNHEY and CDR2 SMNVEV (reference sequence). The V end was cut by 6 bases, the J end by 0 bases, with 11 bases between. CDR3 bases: TGTGCCAGCAGGCTCCAGTATGCAACTAATGAAAAACTGTTTTTT. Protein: CASRLQYATNEKLFF. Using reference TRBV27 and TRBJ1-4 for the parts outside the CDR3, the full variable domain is EAQVTQNPRYLITVTGKKLTVTCSQNMNHEYMSWYRQDPGLGLRQIYYSMNVEVTDKGDVPEGYKVSRKEKRNFPLILESPSPNQTSLYFCASRLQYATNEKLFFGSGTQLSVL.

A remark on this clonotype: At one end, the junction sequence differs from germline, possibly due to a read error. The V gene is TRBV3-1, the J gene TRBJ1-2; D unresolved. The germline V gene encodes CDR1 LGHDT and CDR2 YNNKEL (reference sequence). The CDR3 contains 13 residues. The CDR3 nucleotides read TGTGTCAGCAGCGCGAGCGCTAACTATGGCTACACCTTC. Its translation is CVSSASANYGYTF.

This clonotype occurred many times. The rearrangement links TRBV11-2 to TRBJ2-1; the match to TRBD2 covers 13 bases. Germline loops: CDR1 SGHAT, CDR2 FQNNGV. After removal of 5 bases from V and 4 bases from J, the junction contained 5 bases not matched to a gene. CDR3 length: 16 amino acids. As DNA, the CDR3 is TGTGCCAGCAGCGGCCTGGGACTAGCGGGGTACAATGAGCAGTTCTTC. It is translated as CASSGLGLAGYNEQFF.

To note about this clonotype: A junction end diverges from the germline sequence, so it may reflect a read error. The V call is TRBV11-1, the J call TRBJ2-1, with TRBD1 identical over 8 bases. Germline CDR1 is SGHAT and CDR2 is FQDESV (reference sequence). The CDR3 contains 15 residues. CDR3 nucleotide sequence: TGTGCCAGCAGCTTCCGAGACAGGGGTTACAGTGAGCAGTTCTTC. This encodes CASSFRDRGYSEQFF.

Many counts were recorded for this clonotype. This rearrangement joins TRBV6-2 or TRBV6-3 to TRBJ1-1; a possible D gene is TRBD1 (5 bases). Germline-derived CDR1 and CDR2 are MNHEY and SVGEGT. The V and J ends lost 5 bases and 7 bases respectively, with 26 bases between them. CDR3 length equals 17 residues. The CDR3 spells CASSEQVRSERRDEAFF. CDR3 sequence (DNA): TGTGCCAGCAGTGAACAGGTCCGGTCAGAGCGGAGGGATGAAGCTTTCTTT.

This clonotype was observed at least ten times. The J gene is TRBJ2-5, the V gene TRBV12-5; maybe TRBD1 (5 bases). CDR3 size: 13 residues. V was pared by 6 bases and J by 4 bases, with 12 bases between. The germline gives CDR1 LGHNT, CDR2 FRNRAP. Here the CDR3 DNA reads TGTGCTAGTGGAACCCGGACACTAGAGACCCAGTACTTC. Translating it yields CASGTRTLETQYF.

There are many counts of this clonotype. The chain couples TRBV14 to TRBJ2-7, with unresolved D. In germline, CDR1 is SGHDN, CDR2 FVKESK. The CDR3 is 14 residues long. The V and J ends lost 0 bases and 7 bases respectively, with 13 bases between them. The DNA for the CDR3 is TGTGCCAGCAGCCAAGATCCGGCCAGGAAGGAGCAGTACTTC. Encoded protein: CASSQDPARKEQYF.

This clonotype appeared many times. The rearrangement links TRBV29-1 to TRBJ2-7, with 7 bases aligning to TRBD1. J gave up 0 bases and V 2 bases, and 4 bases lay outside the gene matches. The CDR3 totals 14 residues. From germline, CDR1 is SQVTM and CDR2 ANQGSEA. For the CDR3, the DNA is TGCAGCGTTGAAACACAGGGGCACTCCTACGAGCAGTACTTC. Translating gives CSVETQGHSYEQYF.

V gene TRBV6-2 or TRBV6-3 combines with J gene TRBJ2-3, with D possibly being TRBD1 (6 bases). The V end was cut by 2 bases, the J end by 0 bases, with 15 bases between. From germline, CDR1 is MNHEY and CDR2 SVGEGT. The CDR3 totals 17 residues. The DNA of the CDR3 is TGTGCCAGCAGTTACGATAGAGGGGGACCTAGCACAGATACGCAGTATTTT. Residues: CASSYDRGGPSTDTQYF.